This entry lists 22 T cell receptor beta chains sequenced from one sample in a study of blood T cell repertoires in COVID-19. Measured with immunoSEQ multiplex PCR; TCRdb has only the in-frame clones, and not every one. The repertoire holds some 380,000 clones, roughly 90% seen once, with 6.5% to 7% in the top ten. The material sequenced was peripheral blood. These receptors all stem from a man aged 18 to 30 with active or convalescent COVID-19.

The chain employs TRBV7-2 and TRBJ2-3; TRBD2 aligns across 12 bases. Per germline, CDR1 SGHTA and CDR2 FQGNSA. After removal of 6 bases from V and 6 bases from J, the junction contained 10 bases not matched to a gene. This CDR3 is built from 16 residues. In nucleotides, the CDR3 is TGTGCCAGCAGTACCTCGACTAGCGGGGGATGGGATACGCAGTATTTT. This encodes CASSTSTSGGWDTQYF.

The V and J genes are TRBV6-5 and TRBJ1-6; 8 bases line up with TRBD1. There are 15 residues in the CDR3. The junction had 6 bases not matched to a gene; V was cut back by 4 bases and J by 7 bases. CDR1 is MNHEY and CDR2 is SVGAGI in the germline V gene. CDR3 nucleotides: TGTGCCAGCAGTTTCGGACAGGGCAAGAATTCACCCCTCCACTTT. It is translated as CASSFGQGKNSPLHF.

In DNA form, the CDR3 reads TGCGCCAGCAGCTTGGTAGTGGGGCCTGGAAACACCATATATTTT. It specifies CASSLVVGPGNTIYF. The rearrangement joins TRBV5-1 to TRBJ1-3; perhaps TRBD1 as D (5 bases). The CDR3 spans 15 residues. The germline gives CDR1 SGHRS, CDR2 YFSETQ. V dropped 0 bases and J dropped 2 bases, with 9 bases sitting between them.

V is TRBV27 and J is TRBJ2-7; TRBD2 matches 9 bases. The CDR3 consists of 16 residues. Trimming cost V 6 bases and J 5 bases; bases outside gene matches: 14. CDR1 and CDR2 from the germline V gene are MNHEY and SMNVEV (reference sequence). The CDR3 protein is CASSEVAGEGADEQYF. Written as DNA, the CDR3 is TGTGCCAGCAGCGAAGTAGCGGGAGAGGGGGCGGACGAGCAGTACTTC.

This clone has more than one count but fewer than ten. For the CDR3, the DNA is TGTGCCAGCAGCTTCAAAAGGGGGTGGGAGACCCAGTACTTC. It specifies CASSFKRGWETQYF. The chain recombines TRBV11-2 with TRBJ2-5; perhaps TRBD1 as D (6 bases). Germline CDR1 and CDR2: SGHAT and FQNNGV. The V end was cut by 3 bases, the J end by 5 bases, with 13 bases between. The CDR3 length is 14 residues.

This chain uses TRBV7-9 with TRBJ1-1; D possibly corresponds to TRBD1 (6 bases). V was trimmed by 2 bases and J by 5 bases, leaving 15 bases between them. Germline V gene lookup returns CDR1 SEHNR and CDR2 FQNEAQ (reference sequence). This CDR3 is 15 amino acids long. The CDR3 is CASSLSHRDGTEAFF. For the CDR3, the DNA is TGTGCCAGCAGCTTATCCCACAGGGATGGAACTGAAGCTTTCTTT.

As concerns this clone: Its ends do not fully match the called genes, so a read error is possible. The genes are TRBV4-3 and TRBJ2-6, with TRBD1 matching over 9 bases. CDR3 length: 18 amino acids. Germline CDR1 reads LGHNA; CDR2 reads YSLEER. CDR3 bases: TGCGCCAGCAGCCAAGAAGTACAGGGGGCGGCCGGGGCCAACGTGCTGACTTTC. Protein: CASSQEVQGAAGANVLTF.

The genes are TRBV28 and TRBJ1-2, with D uncertain. The germline CDR1 and CDR2 sequences are MDHEN and SYDVKM. The V end lost 3 bases, the J end lost 3 bases, and 8 bases lay between the germline ends. The CDR3 has 13 residues. Here the CDR3 DNA reads TGTGCCAGCAGTTTTTCCCCGGACTATGGCTACACCTTC. It yields the protein CASSFSPDYGYTF.

J is TRBJ2-3 and V is TRBV4-3, with TRBD1 matching over 9 bases. The germline V gene has CDR1 LGHNA and CDR2 YSLEER. V dropped 4 bases and J dropped 3; count of bases not matched to a gene: 11. The CDR3 has 17 amino acids. The CDR3 loop reads CASSLRWGTGRTDTQYF. DNA for the CDR3: TGCGCCAGCAGCCTACGATGGGGGACAGGGAGGACAGATACGCAGTATTTT.

The rearrangement links TRBV4-1 to TRBJ2-3, with D possibly TRBD1 on 5 matching bases. Germline loops: CDR1 MGHRA, CDR2 YSYEKL. Trimming stripped 0 bases from V and 5 bases from J, with 9 bases between. The length of the CDR3 is 14 residues. This CDR3 is CASSQDLGEDTQYF. The CDR3 DNA reads as TGCGCCAGCAGCCAAGATTTAGGGGAAGATACGCAGTATTTT.

This chain joins TRBV6-2 or TRBV6-3 and TRBJ2-5, with D maybe TRBD1 (5 bases). Looked up from germline, CDR1 is MNHEY and CDR2 is SVGEGT. V was shortened by 2 bases and J by 5 bases, with 12 bases between the two germline ends. The CDR3 is 14 amino acids. The CDR3 sequence: CASSYQTGPETQYF. In nucleotides, the CDR3 is TGTGCCAGCAGTTACCAAACAGGTCCGGAGACCCAGTACTTC.

The V and J genes are TRBV27 and TRBJ2-7; 10 nucleotides match TRBD2. The CDR3 is made up of 14 amino acids. Germline CDR1 and CDR2: MNHEY and SMNVEV (reference sequence). Losses at the gene ends were 5 bases for V and 8 bases for J; bases not matched to a gene: 9. Written as DNA, the CDR3 is TGTGCCAGCAGTCCTGAGCGGGGGGGGATGAAGCAGTACTTC. This translates into CASSPERGGMKQYF.

This clone showed up just once. The chain carries TRBV7-2 and TRBJ2-4; 9 nucleotides align to TRBD1. With 5 bases clipped from V and 6 bases from J, the junction kept 5 bases outside the gene matches. The germline V gene has CDR1 SGHTA and CDR2 FQGNSA. There are 14 residues in the CDR3. This chain's CDR3 is CASSTQTGGNIQYF. The CDR3, as DNA: TGTGCCAGCAGCACGCAGACAGGGGGAAACATTCAGTACTTC.

The rearrangement joins TRBV5-1 to TRBJ1-1, with TRBD1 as a possible D gene (6 bases). In germline, CDR1 is SGHRS, CDR2 YFSETQ. The CDR3 sequence is 14 residues long. Trimming removed 4 bases at V and 5 bases at J, with 15 bases between. CDR3 in DNA: TGCGCCAGCAGCCCTAGGGGGGGCCGAACTGAAGCTTTCTTT. It translates to CASSPRGGRTEAFF.

The chain joins TRBV28 to TRBJ2-7, with 7 positions matching TRBD1. The CDR3 totals 16 residues. Germline V gene lookup returns CDR1 MDHEN and CDR2 SYDVKM. The V and J ends lost 2 bases and 3 bases, in that order; junction bases with no gene match: 10. Here the CDR3 reads CASSLRAGGWVYEQYF. DNA for the CDR3: TGTGCCAGCAGTTTAAGGGCAGGGGGTTGGGTCTACGAGCAGTACTTC.

This chain connects TRBV6-5 to TRBJ1-5; the match to TRBD1 covers 8 bases. V dropped 6 bases and J dropped 2; count of bases not matched to a gene: 3. This CDR3 contains 14 residues. CDR1 and CDR2 (germline): MNHEY, SVGAGI. The CDR3 nucleotides read TGTGCCAGCAGCCAGGGACAGGGCAATCAGCCCCAGCATTTT. Amino acid sequence: CASSQGQGNQPQHF.

V and J are TRBV28 and TRBJ2-7; TRBD1 matches 7 bases. Germline V gene sequence: CDR1 MDHEN, CDR2 SYDVKM. The CDR3 has 13 amino acids. V lost 5 bases and J lost 3; bases outside the gene matches: 4. The CDR3 here is CASSGDRNYEQYF. CDR3 sequence (DNA): TGTGCCAGCAGTGGGGACAGAAACTACGAGCAGTACTTC.

This chain links TRBV6-1 with TRBJ2-7; 8 bases agree with TRBD1. J lost 5 bases, V lost 0 bases, and 9 bases had no gene match. Germline loops: CDR1 MNHNS, CDR2 SASEGT. The length of the CDR3 is 16 residues. The chain's CDR3 is CASSEARTGNRHEQYF. In DNA form, the CDR3 reads TGTGCCAGCAGTGAAGCAAGGACAGGGAATCGCCACGAGCAGTACTTC.

In this sample, this clone turned up a few times. This chain uses TRBV2 with TRBJ1-5; D is perhaps TRBD1 (6 bases). Trimming left V 5 bases short and J 6 bases short, with 11 bases between. CDR1 is SNHLY, CDR2 FYNNEI, per germline. This CDR3 has 13 amino acids. CDR3: CASSLKGGQPQHF. The CDR3 DNA reads as TGTGCCAGCAGTTTAAAAGGGGGTCAGCCCCAGCATTTT.

The chain carries TRBV4-3 and TRBJ2-7, with D uncertain. Trimming stripped 0 bases from V and 3 bases from J, with 12 bases between. CDR1 and CDR2 from the germline V gene are LGHNA and YSLEER. This CDR3 spans 15 amino acids. The CDR3 DNA sequence: TGCGCCAGCAGCCAAGAGGTTGGGCAGTACTACGAGCAGTACTTC. It codes for CASSQEVGQYYEQYF.

The chain joins TRBV5-1 to TRBJ2-1; D ambiguous. The CDR3 extends over 12 amino acids. Germline lookup yields CDR1 SGHRS and CDR2 YFSETQ. V gave up 0 bases and J gave up 12 bases, with 10 bases separating them. As DNA, the CDR3 is TGCGCCAGCAGCTTGGATTTTACGGGGCAGTTCTTC. Translating it yields CASSLDFTGQFF.

The chain combines TRBV30 with TRBJ1-3, with unresolved D. Germline loops: CDR1 GTSNPN, CDR2 SVGIG (reference sequence). V lost 2 bases, J lost 3 bases, and 17 bases lay in between. The CDR3 runs to 16 residues. The CDR3 reads CAWSLRGTLGGNTIYF. CDR3 nucleotides: TGTGCCTGGAGTTTGAGAGGTACCCTCGGTGGAAACACCATATATTTT.